This TCR beta chain stems from a study of cytomegalovirus exposure and HLA in healthy donors. On the study more broadly: Prior work identified 120 million or so unique TCR beta sequences in some 200 million T cells.

Study observations and caveats: Using the classifier, cytomegalovirus status was reportedly diagnosed with high specificity and sensitivity. There were some public TCRs occurring in many donors, but most TCR sequences were rare. The authors reported that TCR beta sequences could predict HLA-A and HLA-B alleles. These predictions were accurate for most subjects in the first cohort.

With 60 Vbeta and 13 Jbeta primers, the PCR was carried out. Method: immunoSEQ multiplex PCR; TCRdb's copy keeps in-frame clones and lacks some. The sample consists of about 98,000 clones, about two thirds of them appearing once. As regards this clone: As yet, its antigen is unknown.

The V gene lost 4 bases and the J gene lost 2 bases, with 14 bases spanning the gap. The V gene's germline CDR1 is SGHRS and CDR2 YFSETQ. CDR3 length: 15 residues. This receptor was identified in a man aged 50 or older in good health and CMV-seronegative. The gene calls are TRBV5-1 and TRBJ2-3; D perhaps matches TRBD2 (6 bases). Sequencing used PBMCs. The CDR3 sequence is CASSPLAVFTDTQYF. The CDR3 nucleotides read TGCGCCAGCAGCCCTTTAGCGGTATTCACAGATACGCAGTATTTT.